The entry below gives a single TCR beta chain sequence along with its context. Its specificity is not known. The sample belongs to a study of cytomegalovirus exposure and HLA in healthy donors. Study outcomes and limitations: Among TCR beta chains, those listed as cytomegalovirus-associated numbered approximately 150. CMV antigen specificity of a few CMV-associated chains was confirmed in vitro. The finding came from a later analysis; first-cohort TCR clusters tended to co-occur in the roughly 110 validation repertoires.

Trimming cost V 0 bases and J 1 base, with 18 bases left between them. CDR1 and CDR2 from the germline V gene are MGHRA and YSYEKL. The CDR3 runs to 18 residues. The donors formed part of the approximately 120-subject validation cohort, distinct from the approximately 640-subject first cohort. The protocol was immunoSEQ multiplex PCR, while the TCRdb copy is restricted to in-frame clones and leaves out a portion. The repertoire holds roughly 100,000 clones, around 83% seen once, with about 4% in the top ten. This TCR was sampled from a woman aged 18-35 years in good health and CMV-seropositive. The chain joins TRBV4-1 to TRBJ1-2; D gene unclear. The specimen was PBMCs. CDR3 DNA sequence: TGCGCCAGCAGCCAAGATTATAGGCGGCAGATGGGTAACTATGGCTACACCTTC. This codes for CASSQDYRRQMGNYGYTF.